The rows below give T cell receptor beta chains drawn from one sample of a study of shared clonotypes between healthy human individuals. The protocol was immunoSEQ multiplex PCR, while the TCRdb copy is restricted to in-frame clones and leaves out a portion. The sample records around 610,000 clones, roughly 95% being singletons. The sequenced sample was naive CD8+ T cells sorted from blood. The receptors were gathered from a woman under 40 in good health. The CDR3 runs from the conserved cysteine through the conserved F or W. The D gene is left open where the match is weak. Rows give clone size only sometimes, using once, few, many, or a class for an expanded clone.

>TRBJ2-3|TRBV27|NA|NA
CASSLSADTDTQYF
TGTGCCAGCAGTTTATCGGCTGACACAGATACGCAGTATTTT
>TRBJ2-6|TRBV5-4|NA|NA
CASSGSVHGANVLTF
TGTGCCAGCAGCGGAAGTGTGCACGGGGCCAACGTCCTGACTTTC
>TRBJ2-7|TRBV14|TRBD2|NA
CASSRWLAGVGEQYF
TGTGCCAGCAGCCGTTGGCTAGCGGGAGTAGGCGAGCAGTACTTC
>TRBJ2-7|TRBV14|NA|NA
CASSQDPGRSSYEQYF
TGTGCCAGCAGCCAAGATCCGGGGCGGTCTTCCTACGAGCAGTACTTC
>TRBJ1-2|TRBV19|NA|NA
CASSGPGLYYGYTF
TGTGCCAGTAGTGGCCCGGGCCTGTACTATGGCTACACCTTC
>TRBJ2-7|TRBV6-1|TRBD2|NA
CASSPWTSGNGQYF
TGTGCCAGCAGCCCCTGGACTAGCGGGAACGGGCAGTACTTC
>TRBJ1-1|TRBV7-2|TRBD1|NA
CASSPRQGWNTEAFF
TGTGCCAGCAGCCCACGACAGGGATGGAACACTGAAGCTTTCTTT
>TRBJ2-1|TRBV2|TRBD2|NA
CASSPSGRAPNEQFF
TGTGCCAGCAGCCCAAGCGGGAGGGCCCCAAATGAGCAGTTCTTC
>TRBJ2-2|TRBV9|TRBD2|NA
CASSDSTSGIGMNTGELFF
TGTGCCAGCAGCGACTCGACTAGCGGGATTGGAATGAACACCGGGGAGCTGTTTTTT
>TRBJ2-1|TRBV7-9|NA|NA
CASSSPRSREQFF
TGTGCCAGCAGCTCCCCCAGGAGCAGGGAGCAGTTCTTC
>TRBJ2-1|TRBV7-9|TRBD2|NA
CASSPGTSGRAPHEQFF
TGTGCCAGCAGCCCGGGGACTAGCGGGAGGGCCCCTCATGAGCAGTTCTTC
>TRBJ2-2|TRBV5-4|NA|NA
CASTSPAGELFF
TGTGCCAGCACTAGTCCGGCCGGGGAGCTGTTTTTT
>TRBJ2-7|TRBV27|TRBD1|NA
CASSSTGVPYEQYF
TGTGCCAGCAGTTCGACAGGGGTCCCCTACGAGCAGTACTTC
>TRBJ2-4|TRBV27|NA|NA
CASSDGTKNIQYF
TGTGCCAGCAGTGACGGAACCAAAAACATTCAGTACTTC
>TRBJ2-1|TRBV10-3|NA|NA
CAISVDWSSYNEQFF
TGTGCCATCAGTGTGGACTGGAGCTCCTACAATGAGCAGTTCTTC
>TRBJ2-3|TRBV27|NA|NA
CASRLGFPSTDTQYF
TGTGCCAGCAGGCTGGGATTCCCTAGCACAGATACGCAGTATTTT
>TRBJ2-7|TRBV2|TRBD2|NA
CASSNSGSSYEQYF
TGTGCCAGCAGTAACAGCGGGAGCTCCTACGAGCAGTACTTC
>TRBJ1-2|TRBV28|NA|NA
CASLTRQVTKDGYTF
TGTGCCAGCCTGACCCGACAGGTGACAAAGGATGGCTACACCTTC
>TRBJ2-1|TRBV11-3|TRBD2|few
CASSSGTSVHEQFF
TGTGCCAGCAGCTCCGGGACTAGCGTCCATGAGCAGTTCTTC
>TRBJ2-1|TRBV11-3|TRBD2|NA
CASSFTSASYNEQFF
TGTGCCAGCAGCTTCACTAGCGCAAGCTACAATGAGCAGTTCTTC
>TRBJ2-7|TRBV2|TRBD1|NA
CASSEAEGTGNYEQYF
TGTGCCAGCAGTGAAGCGGAAGGGACAGGGAACTACGAGCAGTACTTC
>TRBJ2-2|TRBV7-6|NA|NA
CASSLEPPDREGSGELFF
TGTGCCAGCAGCTTAGAGCCCCCAGACAGGGAGGGGTCCGGGGAGCTGTTTTTT
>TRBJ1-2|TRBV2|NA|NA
CASSDGGSYYGGYTF
TGTGCCAGCAGTGACGGTGGTTCTTACTATGGTGGCTACACCTTC
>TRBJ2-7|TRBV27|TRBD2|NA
CASSAWGGASYEQYF
TGTGCCAGCTCGGCTTGGGGGGGAGCGTCCTACGAGCAGTACTTC
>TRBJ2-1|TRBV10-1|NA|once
CATPSGGSGEQFF
TGCGCCACCCCAAGCGGTGGTTCCGGTGAGCAGTTCTTC
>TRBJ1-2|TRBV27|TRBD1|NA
CASSFLQGNYGYTF
TGTGCCAGCAGTTTCTTACAGGGGAACTATGGCTACACCTTC
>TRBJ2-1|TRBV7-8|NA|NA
CASSFRLGHNEQFF
TGTGCCAGCAGCTTTCGGCTTGGGCACAATGAGCAGTTCTTC
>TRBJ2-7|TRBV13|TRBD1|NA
CASEDRGRLGQYF
TGTGCCAGCGAGGACAGGGGCCGACTAGGGCAGTACTTC
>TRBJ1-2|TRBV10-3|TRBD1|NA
CAISVGGGKGYTF
TGTGCCATCAGTGTAGGAGGGGGCAAGGGCTACACCTTC
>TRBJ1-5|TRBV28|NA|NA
CASRPGQSNQPQHF
TGTGCCAGCAGACCTGGACAGAGCAATCAGCCCCAGCATTTT
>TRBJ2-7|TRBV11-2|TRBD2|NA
CASSSRTSGPNYEQYF
TGTGCCAGCAGCTCCCGGACTAGCGGGCCGAACTACGAGCAGTACTTC
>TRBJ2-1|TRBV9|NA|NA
CASSARGTDNEQFF
TGTGCCAGCAGTGCCCGGGGGACAGACAATGAGCAGTTCTTC
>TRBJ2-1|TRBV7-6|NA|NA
CASSLRKDNEQFF
TGTGCCAGCAGCCTAAGAAAGGACAATGAGCAGTTCTTC
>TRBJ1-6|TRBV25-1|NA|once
CASSVGQDNSPLHF
TGTGCCAGCAGTGTGGGTCAGGATAATTCACCCCTCCACTTT
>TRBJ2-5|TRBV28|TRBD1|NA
CASSSPGTGLETQYF
TGTGCCAGCAGTTCGCCCGGGACAGGGCTAGAGACCCAGTACTTC
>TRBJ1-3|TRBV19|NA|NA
CASSIFEGAAAGNTIYF
TGTGCCAGTAGTATTTTCGAAGGGGCCGCCGCTGGAAACACCATATATTTT
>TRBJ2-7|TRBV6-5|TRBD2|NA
CASSYSTSGRYEQYF
TGTGCCAGCAGTTACTCTACTAGCGGTAGATACGAGCAGTACTTC
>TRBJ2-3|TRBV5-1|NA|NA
CASSLGVGTDTQYF
TGCGCCAGCAGCTTGGGAGTTGGCACAGATACGCAGTATTTT
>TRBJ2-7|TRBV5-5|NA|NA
CASSLVGEGVRPSYEQYF
TGTGCCAGCAGCTTGGTCGGTGAGGGGGTAAGACCCTCTTACGAGCAGTACTTC
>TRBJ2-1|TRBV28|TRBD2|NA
CASSLESGGNNEQFF
TGTGCCAGCAGTTTAGAAAGCGGGGGAAACAATGAGCAGTTCTTC
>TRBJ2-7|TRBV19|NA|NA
CASSIGQAYEQYF
TGTGCCAGTAGTATTGGTCAGGCGTACGAGCAGTACTTC